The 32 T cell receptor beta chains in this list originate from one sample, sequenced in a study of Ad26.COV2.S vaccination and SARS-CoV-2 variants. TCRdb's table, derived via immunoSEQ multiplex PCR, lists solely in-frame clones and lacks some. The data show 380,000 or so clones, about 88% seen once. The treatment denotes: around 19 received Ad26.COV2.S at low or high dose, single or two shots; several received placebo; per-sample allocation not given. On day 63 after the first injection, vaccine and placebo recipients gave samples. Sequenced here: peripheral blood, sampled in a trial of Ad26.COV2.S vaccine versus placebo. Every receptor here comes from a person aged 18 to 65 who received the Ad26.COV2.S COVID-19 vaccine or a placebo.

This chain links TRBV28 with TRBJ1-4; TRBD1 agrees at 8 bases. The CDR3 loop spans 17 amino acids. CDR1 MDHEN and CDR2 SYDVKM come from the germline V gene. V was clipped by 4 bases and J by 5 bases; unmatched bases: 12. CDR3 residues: CASSWVSSGQGNEKLFF. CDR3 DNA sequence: TGTGCCAGCAGTTGGGTTTCTTCCGGACAGGGAAATGAAAAACTGTTTTTT.

The CDR3 DNA follows: TGTGCCAGCAGCACCGGGACTGCATATGGCTACACCTTC. This codes for CASSTGTAYGYTF. V gene TRBV12-3 or TRBV12-4 combines with J gene TRBJ1-2, with D possibly TRBD1 on 5 matching bases. Trimming stripped 6 bases from V and 5 bases from J, with 13 bases between. The CDR3 spans 13 residues.

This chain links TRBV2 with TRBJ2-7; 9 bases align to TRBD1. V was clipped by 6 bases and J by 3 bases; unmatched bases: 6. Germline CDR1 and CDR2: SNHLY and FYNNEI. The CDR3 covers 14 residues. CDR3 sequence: CASRKQGAGYEQYF. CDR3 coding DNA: TGTGCCAGCAGGAAACAGGGGGCAGGCTACGAGCAGTACTTC.

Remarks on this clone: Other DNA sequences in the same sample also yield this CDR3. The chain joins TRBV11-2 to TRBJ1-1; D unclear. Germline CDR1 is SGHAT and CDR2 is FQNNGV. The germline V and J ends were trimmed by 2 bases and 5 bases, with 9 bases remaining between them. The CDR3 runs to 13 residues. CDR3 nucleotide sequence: TGTGCCAGCAGCTTAAGTCGGGGAACTGAAGCTTTCTTT. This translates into CASSLSRGTEAFF.

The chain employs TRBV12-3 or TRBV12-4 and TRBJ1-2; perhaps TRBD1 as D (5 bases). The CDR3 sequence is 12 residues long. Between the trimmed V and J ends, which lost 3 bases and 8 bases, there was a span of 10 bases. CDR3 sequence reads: CASSLLTEGYTF. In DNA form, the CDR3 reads TGTGCCAGCAGTTTGTTGACAGAAGGCTACACCTTC.

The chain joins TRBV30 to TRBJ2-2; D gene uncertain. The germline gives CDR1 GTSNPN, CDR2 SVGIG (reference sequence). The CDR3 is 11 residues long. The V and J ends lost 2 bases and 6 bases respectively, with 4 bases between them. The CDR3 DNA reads TGTGCCTGGAGTACGGCCGGGGAGCTGTTTTTT. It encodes CAWSTAGELFF.

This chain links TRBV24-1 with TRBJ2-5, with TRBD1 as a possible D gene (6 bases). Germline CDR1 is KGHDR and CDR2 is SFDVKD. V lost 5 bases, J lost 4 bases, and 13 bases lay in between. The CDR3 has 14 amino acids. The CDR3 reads CATSGPGGAETQYF. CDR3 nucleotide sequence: TGTGCCACCAGTGGCCCTGGGGGCGCAGAGACCCAGTACTTC.

CDR3 sequence: CASSRTGGQLNTEAFF. The CDR3 DNA reads as TGCGCCAGCAGCAGGACAGGGGGCCAACTTAACACTGAAGCTTTCTTT. This chain joins TRBV5-1 and TRBJ1-1; 11 positions agree with TRBD1. The CDR3 runs 16 residues. The V segment lost 4 bases and the J segment 2 bases; nucleotides outside the gene matches: 7. Germline CDR1 is SGHRS and CDR2 is YFSETQ.

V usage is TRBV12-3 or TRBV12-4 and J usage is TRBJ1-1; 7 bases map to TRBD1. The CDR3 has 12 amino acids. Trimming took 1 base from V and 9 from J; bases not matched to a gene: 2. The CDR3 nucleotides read TGTGCCAGCAGTTTAGGGGACAGCCAAGCTTTCTTT. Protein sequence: CASSLGDSQAFF.

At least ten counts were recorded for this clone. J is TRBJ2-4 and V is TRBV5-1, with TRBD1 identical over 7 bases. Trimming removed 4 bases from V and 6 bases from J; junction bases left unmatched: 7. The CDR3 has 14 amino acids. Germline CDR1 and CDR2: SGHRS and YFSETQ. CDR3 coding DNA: TGCGCCAGCAGCGGACCCGGGACAGCAAACATTCAGTACTTC. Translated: CASSGPGTANIQYF.

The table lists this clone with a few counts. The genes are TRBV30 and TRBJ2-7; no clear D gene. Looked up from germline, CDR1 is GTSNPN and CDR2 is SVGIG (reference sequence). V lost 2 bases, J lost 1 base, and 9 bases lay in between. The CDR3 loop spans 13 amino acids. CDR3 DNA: TGTGCCTGGAGTCCTGGAGTATCCTACGAGCAGTACTTC. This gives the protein CAWSPGVSYEQYF.

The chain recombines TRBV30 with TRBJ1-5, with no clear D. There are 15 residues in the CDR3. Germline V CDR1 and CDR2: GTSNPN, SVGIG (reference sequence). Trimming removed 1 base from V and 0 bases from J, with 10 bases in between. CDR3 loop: CAWSGVTYSNQPQHF. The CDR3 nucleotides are TGTGCCTGGAGTGGGGTCACCTATAGCAATCAGCCCCAGCATTTT. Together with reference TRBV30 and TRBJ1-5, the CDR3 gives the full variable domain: SQTIHQWPATLVQPVGSPLSLECTVEGTSNPNLYWYRQAAGRGLQLLFYSVGIGQISSEVPQNLSASRPQDRQFILSSKKLLLSDSGFYLCAWSGVTYSNQPQHFGDGTRLSIL.

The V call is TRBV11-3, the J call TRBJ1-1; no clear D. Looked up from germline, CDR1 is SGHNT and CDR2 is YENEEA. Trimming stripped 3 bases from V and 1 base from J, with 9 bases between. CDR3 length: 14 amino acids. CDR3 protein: CASSFSAQNTEAFF. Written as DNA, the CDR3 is TGTGCCAGCAGCTTCAGTGCTCAGAACACTGAAGCTTTCTTT.

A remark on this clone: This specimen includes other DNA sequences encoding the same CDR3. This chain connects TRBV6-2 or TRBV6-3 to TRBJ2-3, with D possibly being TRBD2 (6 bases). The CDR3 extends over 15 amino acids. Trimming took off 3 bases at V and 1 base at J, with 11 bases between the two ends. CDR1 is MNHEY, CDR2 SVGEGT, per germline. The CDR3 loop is CASSYPTGGTDTQYF. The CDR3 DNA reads TGTGCCAGCAGTTATCCAACGGGGGGCACAGATACGCAGTATTTT.

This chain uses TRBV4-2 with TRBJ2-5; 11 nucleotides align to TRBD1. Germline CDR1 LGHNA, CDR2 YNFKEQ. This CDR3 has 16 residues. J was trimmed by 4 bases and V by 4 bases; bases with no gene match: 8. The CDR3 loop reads CASSRSGGQGGETQYF. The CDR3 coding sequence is TGTGCCAGCAGCCGGTCCGGGGGACAGGGGGGAGAGACCCAGTACTTC.

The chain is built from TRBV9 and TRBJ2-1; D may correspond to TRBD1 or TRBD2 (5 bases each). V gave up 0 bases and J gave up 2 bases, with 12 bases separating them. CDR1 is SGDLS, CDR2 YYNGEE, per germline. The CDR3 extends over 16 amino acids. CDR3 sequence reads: CASSVAGRGTYNEQFF. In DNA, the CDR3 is TGTGCCAGCAGCGTAGCGGGACGGGGCACCTACAATGAGCAGTTCTTC.

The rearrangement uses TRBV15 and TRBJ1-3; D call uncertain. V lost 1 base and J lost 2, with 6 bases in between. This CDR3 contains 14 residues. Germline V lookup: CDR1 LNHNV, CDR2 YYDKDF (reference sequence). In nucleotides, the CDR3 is TGTGCCACCAGCAGAGTCACAGCTGGAAACACCATATATTTT. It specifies CATSRVTAGNTIYF. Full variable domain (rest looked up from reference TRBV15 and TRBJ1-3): DAMVIQNPRYQVTQFGKPVTLSCSQTLNHNVMYWYQQKSSQAPKLLFHYYDKDFNNEADTPDNFQSRRPNTSFCFLDIRSPGLGDTAMYLCATSRVTAGNTIYFGEGSWLTVV.

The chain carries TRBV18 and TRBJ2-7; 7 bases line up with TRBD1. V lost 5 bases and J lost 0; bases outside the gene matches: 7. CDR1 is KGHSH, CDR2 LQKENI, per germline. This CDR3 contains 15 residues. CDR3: CASSSSGGNSYEQYF. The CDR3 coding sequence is TGTGCCAGCTCATCCTCAGGGGGAAACTCCTACGAGCAGTACTTC.

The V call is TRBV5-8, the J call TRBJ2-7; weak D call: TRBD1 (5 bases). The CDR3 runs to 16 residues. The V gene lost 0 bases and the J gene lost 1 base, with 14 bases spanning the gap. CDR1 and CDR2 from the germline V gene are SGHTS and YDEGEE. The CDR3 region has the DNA TGTGCCAGCAGCTTGGCCTTCCAGGGTATGTCCTACGAGCAGTACTTC. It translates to CASSLAFQGMSYEQYF.

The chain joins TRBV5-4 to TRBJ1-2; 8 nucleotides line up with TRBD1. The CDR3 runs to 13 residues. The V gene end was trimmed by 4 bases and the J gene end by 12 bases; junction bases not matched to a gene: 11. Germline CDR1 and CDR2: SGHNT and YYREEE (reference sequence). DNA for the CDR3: TGTGCCAGCAGCCCCTCGGACAGGGCGTATGACACCTTC. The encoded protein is CASSPSDRAYDTF.

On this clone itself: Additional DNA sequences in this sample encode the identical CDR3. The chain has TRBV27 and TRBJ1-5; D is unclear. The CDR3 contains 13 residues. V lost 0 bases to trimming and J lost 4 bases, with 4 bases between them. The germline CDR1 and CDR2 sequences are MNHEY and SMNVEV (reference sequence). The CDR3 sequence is CASSLSANQPQHF. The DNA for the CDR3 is TGTGCCAGCAGTTTATCGGCTAATCAGCCCCAGCATTTT.

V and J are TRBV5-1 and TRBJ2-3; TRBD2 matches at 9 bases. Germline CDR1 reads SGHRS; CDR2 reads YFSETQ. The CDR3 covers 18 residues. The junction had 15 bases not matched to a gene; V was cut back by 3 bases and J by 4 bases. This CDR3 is CASSSQLQTSGYSDTQYF. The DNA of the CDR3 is TGCGCCAGCAGCTCTCAACTGCAGACTAGCGGATACTCAGATACGCAGTATTTT.

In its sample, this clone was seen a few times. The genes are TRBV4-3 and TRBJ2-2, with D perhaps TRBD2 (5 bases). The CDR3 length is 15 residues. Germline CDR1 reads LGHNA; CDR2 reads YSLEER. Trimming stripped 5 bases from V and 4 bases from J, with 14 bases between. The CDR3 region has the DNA TGCGCCAGCAGCTCCGGGCGGGTTACCACCGGGGAGCTGTTTTTT. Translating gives CASSSGRVTTGELFF.

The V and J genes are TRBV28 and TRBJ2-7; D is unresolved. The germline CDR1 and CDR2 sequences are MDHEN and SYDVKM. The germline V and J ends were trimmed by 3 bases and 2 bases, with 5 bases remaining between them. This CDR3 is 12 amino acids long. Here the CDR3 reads CASSFKPYEQYF. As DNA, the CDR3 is TGTGCCAGCAGTTTTAAACCCTACGAGCAGTACTTC.

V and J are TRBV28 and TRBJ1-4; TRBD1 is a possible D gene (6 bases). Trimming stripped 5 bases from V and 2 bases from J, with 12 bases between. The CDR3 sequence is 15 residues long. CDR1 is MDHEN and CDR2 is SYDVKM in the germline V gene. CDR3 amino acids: CASSPRGATNEKLFF. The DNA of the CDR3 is TGTGCCAGCAGTCCCCGGGGGGCCACTAATGAAAAACTGTTTTTT.

The CDR3 protein is CASSEGAAVVNEQFF. The CDR3, as DNA: TGTGCCAGCAGCGAAGGTGCGGCGGTGGTGAATGAGCAGTTCTTC. J is TRBJ2-1 and V is TRBV11-3; D remains ambiguous. Germline values: CDR1 SGHNT, CDR2 YENEEA. V shed 5 bases and J shed 7 bases, with 18 bases lying between them. The CDR3 is 15 amino acids.

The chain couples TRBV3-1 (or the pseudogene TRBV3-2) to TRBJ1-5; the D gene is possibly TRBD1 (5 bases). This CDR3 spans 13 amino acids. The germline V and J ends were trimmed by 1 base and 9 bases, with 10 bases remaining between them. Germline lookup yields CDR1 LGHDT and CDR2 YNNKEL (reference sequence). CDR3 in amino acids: CASSQAGTGPQHF. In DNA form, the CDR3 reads TGTGCCAGCAGCCAAGCAGGCACAGGGCCCCAGCATTTT.

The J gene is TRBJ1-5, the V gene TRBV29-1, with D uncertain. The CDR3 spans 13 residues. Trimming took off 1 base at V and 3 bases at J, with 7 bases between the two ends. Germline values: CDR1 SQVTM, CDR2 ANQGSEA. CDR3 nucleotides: TGCAGCGTTGAAGCCGGAAACAATCAGCCCCAGCATTTT. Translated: CSVEAGNNQPQHF.

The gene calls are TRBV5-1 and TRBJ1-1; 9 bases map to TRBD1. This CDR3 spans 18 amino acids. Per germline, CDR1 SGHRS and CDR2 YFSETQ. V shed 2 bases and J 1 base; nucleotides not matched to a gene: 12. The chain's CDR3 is CASSLRDRAITSNTEAFF. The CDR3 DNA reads TGCGCCAGCAGCTTAAGGGACAGGGCCATAACCTCGAACACTGAAGCTTTCTTT.

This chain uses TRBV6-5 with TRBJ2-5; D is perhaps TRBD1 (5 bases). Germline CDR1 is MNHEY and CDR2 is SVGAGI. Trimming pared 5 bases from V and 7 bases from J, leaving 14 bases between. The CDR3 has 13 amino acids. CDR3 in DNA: TGTGCCAGCAGTCGACAGCCCGTGGTGACCCAGTACTTC. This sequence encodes CASSRQPVVTQYF.

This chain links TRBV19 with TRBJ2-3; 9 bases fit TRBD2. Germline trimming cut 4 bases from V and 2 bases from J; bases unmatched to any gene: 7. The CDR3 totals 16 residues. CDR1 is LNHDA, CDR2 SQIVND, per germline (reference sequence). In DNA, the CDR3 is TGTGCCAGTAGTAGCCTAGGCGGGAGGGTCACAGATACGCAGTATTTT. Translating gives CASSSLGGRVTDTQYF. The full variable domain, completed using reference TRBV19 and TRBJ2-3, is DGGITQSPKYLFRKEGQNVTLSCEQNLNHDAMYWYRQDPGQGLRLIYYSQIVNDFQKGDIAEGYSVSREKKESFPLTVTSAQKNPTAFYLCASSSLGGRVTDTQYFGPGTRLTVL.

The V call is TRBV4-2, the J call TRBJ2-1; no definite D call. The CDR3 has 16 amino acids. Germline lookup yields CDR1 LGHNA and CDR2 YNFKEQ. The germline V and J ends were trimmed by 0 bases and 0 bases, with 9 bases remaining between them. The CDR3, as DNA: TGTGCCAGCAGCCAAGAAGTTTCAAGCTCCTACAATGAGCAGTTCTTC. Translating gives CASSQEVSSSYNEQFF.